This TCR beta chain was profiled in a study of T-cell memory formation after mild COVID-19. Overall study: TCR clusters were mostly confined to one donor each. The study's findings and limits: For second-wave clones that peaked at day 37, SARS-CoV-2 specificity went unverified. There were some responding clones in pre-infection memory, which suggested that cross-reactive memory had joined.

Constant-segment primers and 5'RACE yielded cDNA libraries for TCR alpha and TCR beta, each carrying sample barcodes and UMIs. Each CDR3 protein gets one entry after TCRdb re-called the 5' RACE reads with MiXCR. The sample lists fewer than 150,000 distinct CDR3 sequences; about 5.9% were seen once. The V gene's germline CDR1 is ENHRY and CDR2 SYGVKD. V was clipped by 3 bases and J by 4 bases, with 13 bases between them. This CDR3 has 16 amino acids. In regard to this clonotype: The antigen remains unidentified.

Sequenced material: PBMCs or a T cell subset sorted from them (not recorded which). The origin of this receptor is an adult woman who had mild COVID-19 (a few samples of this study predate the infection). Cell type and time point are not known. V is TRBV10-3 and J is TRBJ2-6; D is unclear. This chain's CDR3 is CAISELGAPGANVLTF. As DNA, the CDR3 is TGTGCCATCAGTGAACTCGGAGCCCCGGGGGCCAACGTCCTGACTTTC.